This TCR beta chain was recovered during a study of Ad26.COV2.S vaccination and SARS-CoV-2 variants (dated by TCRdb to the early 2020s). Background for the entire study: Donors in the vaccine arm were drawn from COV1001, a multicentre, randomized, double-blind, placebo-controlled phase I-IIa trial testing Ad26.COV2.S in healthy adults. Ad26.COV2.S was administered intramuscularly at 5 x 10^10 or 1 x 10^11 viral particles, either as a single shot or as two shots given 56 days apart. Sequencing of the TCRbeta repertoire served to evaluate the specificity and breadth of SARS-CoV-2-reactive T cell receptors following Ad26.COV2.S vaccination. Trial participants were randomized into five groups of five, in which low-dose or high-dose Ad26.COV2.S was given once or twice, or placebo was given on both occasions. A total of approximately 32 samples were included in the TCR-sequenced set, comprising some 20 Ad26.COV2.S vaccine recipients, 5 placebo recipients and 8 SARS-CoV-2 convalescent individuals. Investigators did not know the trial group allocation while performing experiments and assessing outcomes.

The research as a whole found: The authors noted that the TCR breadth and depth analyses may have underestimated total T cell responses. Non-spike TCR breadth was comparable between vaccine and placebo recipients, consistent with the vaccine containing only spike. After vaccination, substantial breadth of spike-specific CD8+ and CD4+ T cell responses was reported. The study was not powered for comparison of responses between vaccine doses or regimens. Compared with placebo recipients, Ad26.COV2.S recipients showed higher spike-specific TCR breadth (P = 0.0014).

Including the terminal cysteine and phenylalanine, the CDR3 comprises 14 residues. Of the read, only the CDR3 DNA is kept; its 42 bases are in frame from base 1. In the germline V gene, CDR1 corresponds to MNHEY and CDR2 to SVGEGT. Between the V and J ends, shortened by 0 bases and 6 bases respectively, the junction contains 9 bases. TCRbeta CDR3 regions were sequenced with the immunoSEQ Assay. After extraction, genomic DNA underwent amplification by bias-controlled multiplex PCR, followed by high-throughput sequencing. The published analysis was carried out like this. Collapsing and filtering of sequences were performed to quantify the absolute abundance of each unique TCRbeta CDR3 region. T cell fraction was estimated by normalizing TCRbeta template counts to usable DNA, which was measured by amplifying reference genes present in all nucleated cells. Repertoire TCRs were annotated as SARS-CoV-2-specific when V gene, CDR3 amino acid sequence and J gene were exactly matched to a known reactive TCR set. The reference SARS-CoV-2 TCR set was derived from MIRA and filtered for enrichment in COVID-19-positive ImmuneCODE repertoires, a step that removed public or cross-reactive TCRs. Using the MIRA antigens, annotated TCRs were further analysed by specific ORF or by position within an ORF. Breadth was defined as the number of annotated unique rearrangements divided by the total number of unique productive rearrangements, and depth was defined as the summed frequency of the annotated unique rearrangements. Two-sided Wilcoxon rank-sum tests were used to compare TCR breadth between groups. The table comes from immuneACCESS by way of TCRdb, which keeps in-frame sequences with V and J called. Part of the clones is missing from these tables; in studies checked, under half for an unresolved V gene and the rest for unknown reasons. V, J and clone size are taken as reported in that table, and D and trimming were inferred from the DNA itself. This sample is represented by roughly 400,000 clones; roughly 87% of them were singletons. The ten largest clones represent approximately 4.3% of the sample.

As for this clone: The clone's antigen remains unknown. Base qualities are not at hand, and no much larger clone is one base apart.

This specimen's treatment or condition label, interpreted: 15 to 20 received Ad26.COV2.S at low or high dose, single or two shots; roughly five received placebo; per-sample allocation not given. Repertoires of vaccine and placebo recipients were sequenced from samples collected on day 63 after the first injection. Between 29 July and 7 August 2020, Cohort 1b enrolled some 25 adults aged 18-55 years at one site in Boston, USA. As a vaccine, Ad26.COV2.S was a replication-incompetent adenovirus type 26 vector that expressed a prefusion-stabilized SARS-CoV-2 spike protein derived from the original Wuhan strain.

This TCR was sampled from a person between 18 and 59 years old who received the Ad26.COV2.S COVID-19 vaccine or a placebo. The V gene is TRBV6-2 or TRBV6-3 and the J gene is TRBJ2-1, with no D gene named confidently. Source: peripheral blood, taken in a trial of Ad26.COV2.S vaccine versus placebo. In nucleotides, the sequence is TGTGCCAGCAGTTACTCGGCCAGAACCAATGAGCAGTTCTTC. The resulting protein is CASSYSARTNEQFF.